This paragraph reports one T cell receptor (beta chain). Together with a sample-barcoded 5' primer, a J-beta primer mix was included in a second PCR lasting about 6 to 11 cycles. Each cDNA molecule received a tag from a template-switch adaptor that had 12 random nucleotides. TCRdb reprocessed the 5' RACE reads via MiXCR and lists one record per CDR3 protein. Of 1.5 million to 2 million distinct CDR3 sequences detected, roughly 43% appear once; the ten largest clones hold under 30%. This record comes from a study of blood T cells in healthy people across ages. This CDR3 is built from 15 residues. The ends lost 1 base at V and 5 bases at J; junction bases unmatched: 7. CDR1 SGHTA and CDR2 FQGNSA come from the germline V gene.

This rearrangement joins TRBV7-2 to TRBJ2-7, with 8 bases fitting TRBD2. Sequences were obtained from blood. This clonotype was sampled from a human donor in good health. This CDR3 is CASSLVVGGAHEQYF. Here the CDR3 DNA reads TGTGCCAGCAGCTTAGTAGTCGGGGGGGCGCACGAGCAGTACTTC.